The 24 T cell receptor beta chains given below trace back to one sample, sequenced in a study of control samples from healthy donors and cancer patients. Only in-frame clones appear in the TCRdb table, and some are missing; sequencing was by immunoSEQ multiplex PCR. The sample holds more than 100,000 clones, 75% to 95% seen once. Sequencing was done on a sample of blood. The receptor source for this set is a man between 18 and 29 years old in good health.

The chain couples TRBV11-3 to TRBJ2-2, with D unresolved. CDR3 length equals 14 residues. Trimming shortened V by 1 base and J by 5 bases, and 8 bases separated the two germline ends. Per germline, CDR1 SGHNT and CDR2 YENEEA. CDR3 bases: TGTGCCAGCAGCTTAGTCGGTTGGACCGGGGAGCTGTTTTTT. Protein sequence: CASSLVGWTGELFF. The complete variable domain, with remaining parts taken from reference TRBV11-3 and TRBJ2-2, reads EAGVVQSPRYKIIEKKQPVAFWCNPISGHNTLYWYLQNLGQGPELLIRYENEEAVDDSQLPKDRFSAERLKGVDSTLKIQPAELGDSAVYLCASSLVGWTGELFFGEGSRLTVL.

This clone was found once. The chain combines TRBV5-1 with TRBJ1-2; weak D call: TRBD1 (6 bases). The germline V gene has CDR1 SGHRS and CDR2 YFSETQ. The CDR3 runs to 14 residues. V gave up 1 base and J gave up 4 bases, with 11 bases separating them. CDR3 sequence reads: CASSLQGRLYGYTF. The DNA for the CDR3 is TGCGCCAGCAGCTTGCAGGGGCGTCTCTATGGCTACACCTTC.

This chain uses TRBV6-4 with TRBJ2-2; D might be TRBD1 (6 bases). Between the trimmed V and J ends, which lost 3 bases and 2 bases, there was a span of 13 bases. Germline V gene lookup returns CDR1 MRHNA and CDR2 SNTAGT. This CDR3 has 16 amino acids. The CDR3 region has the DNA TGTGCCAGCAGTGAGTCCCCAGGGGCCAACACCGGGGAGCTGTTTTTT. Protein product: CASSESPGANTGELFF.

The chain carries TRBV14 and TRBJ1-1; tentative D call: TRBD1 (5 bases). The V end was cut by 4 bases, the J end by 3 bases, with 15 bases between. The CDR3 sequence is 15 residues long. Looked up from germline, CDR1 is SGHDN and CDR2 is FVKESK. The CDR3: CASSLGPGRYTEAFF. In DNA form, the CDR3 reads TGTGCCAGCAGCCTGGGGCCGGGACGGTACACTGAAGCTTTCTTT.

The V call is TRBV29-1, the J call TRBJ1-2; D possibly corresponds to TRBD1 (6 bases). The V gene lost 4 bases and the J gene lost 0 bases, with 27 bases spanning the gap. The CDR3 contains 19 residues. Germline lookup yields CDR1 SQVTM and CDR2 ANQGSEA. The CDR3 region is CSVVIPLRGHILTNYGYTF. The CDR3 DNA is TGCAGCGTTGTTATTCCGCTCAGGGGACATATACTAACTAACTATGGCTACACCTTC.

This chain links TRBV6-6 with TRBJ2-1; 8 bases are shared with TRBD1. Germline assignment: CDR1 MNHNY and CDR2 SVGAGI (reference sequence). V shed 7 bases and J 0 bases; nucleotides not matched to a gene: 5. This CDR3 region has 15 residues. CDR3 nucleotide sequence: TGTGCCAGCATTCACGGACAGGGCTCCTACAATGAGCAGTTCTTC. Its translation is CASIHGQGSYNEQFF.

This clone was counted a few times. The CDR3 DNA is TGTGCCAGCAGTGTACGCGGTGGCAATCAGCCCCAGCATTTT. It yields the protein CASSVRGGNQPQHF. The chain uses TRBV2 and TRBJ1-5; no firm D call. CDR3 length: 14 amino acids. Trimming pared 4 bases from V and 2 bases from J, leaving 9 bases between. Germline assignment: CDR1 SNHLY and CDR2 FYNNEI.

This chain links TRBV6-4 with TRBJ2-3, with TRBD1 matching over 12 bases. The CDR3 is 15 residues long. Germline CDR1 is MRHNA and CDR2 is SNTAGT. V lost 2 bases, J lost 4 bases, and 1 base stayed unmatched. The CDR3 sequence is CASSDGTGGADTQYF. The CDR3, as DNA: TGTGCCAGCAGTGACGGGACAGGGGGCGCAGATACGCAGTATTTT.

The chain links TRBV3-1 (or the pseudogene TRBV3-2) to TRBJ2-5; D is perhaps TRBD2 (6 bases). Germline values: CDR1 LGHDT, CDR2 YNNKEL (reference sequence). The CDR3 contains 14 residues. V lost 7 bases, J lost 0 bases, and 12 bases lay in between. In DNA form, the CDR3 reads TGTGCCAGCACCAAGGAGGGGAACCAAGAGACCCAGTACTTC. Amino acids: CASTKEGNQETQYF.

The chain carries TRBV19 and TRBJ2-5; no reliable D call. Per germline, CDR1 LNHDA and CDR2 SQIVND (reference sequence). V gave up 0 bases and J gave up 0 bases, with 5 bases separating them. The CDR3 contains 14 residues. The CDR3 DNA is TGTGCCAGTAGTATAGATACAAACCAAGAGACCCAGTACTTC. Amino acid sequence: CASSIDTNQETQYF.

The V gene is TRBV18, the J gene TRBJ1-4; 7 bases map to TRBD1. From germline, CDR1 is KGHSH and CDR2 LQKENI. The length of the CDR3 is 20 residues. With 1 base clipped from V and 6 bases from J, the junction kept 20 bases outside the gene matches. The CDR3 DNA is TGTGCCAGCTCACCACTCGGTAGCGAAGGGGGCGCCGGGATTTATGAAAAACTGTTTTTT. This translates into CASSPLGSEGGAGIYEKLFF.

The V call is TRBV6-5, the J call TRBJ1-4, with D possibly being TRBD1 (5 bases). The CDR3 has 14 amino acids. V dropped 6 bases and J dropped 7 bases, with 15 bases sitting between them. The V gene's germline CDR1 is MNHEY and CDR2 SVGAGI. The CDR3 sequence: CASRGTIQGEKLFF. Written as DNA, the CDR3 is TGTGCCAGCAGGGGGACTATTCAAGGTGAAAAACTGTTTTTT.

The genes are TRBV12-3 or TRBV12-4 and TRBJ1-1; D uncertain. This CDR3 comprises 12 residues. The germline V and J ends were trimmed by 4 bases and 7 bases, with 10 bases remaining between them. For the CDR3, the DNA is TGTGCCAGCAGTTGGGGTCGGGATGAAGCTTTCTTT. It yields the protein CASSWGRDEAFF.

This rearrangement joins TRBV25-1 to TRBJ1-1, with 9 positions matching TRBD1. The CDR3 runs 15 residues. V lost 8 bases and J lost 5; bases outside the gene matches: 12. Germline V gives CDR1 MGHDK, CDR2 SYGVNS. CDR3 sequence (DNA): TGTGCCAGCTGGATTGTAAGGGACAGGGAGACTGAAGCTTTCTTT. Protein product: CASWIVRDRETEAFF.

The chain links TRBV19 to TRBJ2-1, with TRBD2 matching 10 bases. V dropped 4 bases and J dropped 2; count of bases not matched to a gene: 2. CDR3 length: 15 residues. Germline V CDR1 and CDR2: LNHDA, SQIVND (reference sequence). DNA of the CDR3: TGTGCCAGTAGTACGAGCGGGGGGGCCTACAATGAGCAGTTCTTC. Protein product: CASSTSGGAYNEQFF.

The V and J genes are TRBV10-1 and TRBJ2-3; TRBD2 aligns across 11 bases. J lost 7 bases, V lost 9 bases, and 6 bases had no gene match. Germline CDR1 reads WNHNN; CDR2 reads SYGVQD (reference sequence). This CDR3 spans 13 amino acids. CDR3 DNA: TGCGCCAGTAGCGGGGGGGCCGCAAATACGCAGTATTTT. Translating it yields CASSGGAANTQYF.

The V and J genes are TRBV6-2 or TRBV6-3 and TRBJ1-4, with 10 bases lining up with TRBD1. The CDR3 runs to 16 residues. The V segment lost 0 bases and the J segment 10 bases; nucleotides outside the gene matches: 8. The germline gives CDR1 MNHEY, CDR2 SVGEGT. Here the CDR3 reads CASSYSPGQGEAKLFF. CDR3 sequence (DNA): TGTGCCAGCAGTTACTCTCCTGGACAGGGGGAAGCAAAACTGTTTTTT.

DNA of the CDR3: TGTGCCAGTAGTGGCAGCCCAGAGACCCAGTACTTC. Amino acids: CASSGSPETQYF. V usage is TRBV19 and J usage is TRBJ2-5; D is unresolved. Germline V gene lookup returns CDR1 LNHDA and CDR2 SQIVND (reference sequence). Trimming took 5 bases from V and 4 from J, leaving 8 bases between them. The CDR3 has 12 residues.

This clone came up a few times. The chain couples TRBV21-1 to TRBJ1-3; whether TRBD1, the table's D call, matches the DNA was not checked. TRBV21-1 is reported as a pseudogene. The length of the CDR3 is 19 residues. CDR3 in amino acids: CASSKLWWTPRRRGNTIYF. The CDR3 coding sequence is TGTGCCAGCAGCAAACTCTGGTGGACACCCCGTCGTAGGGGAAACACCATATATTTT.

This clone was detected only once. This chain links TRBV3-1 (or the pseudogene TRBV3-2) with TRBJ2-5; 7 bases align to TRBD1. The V and J ends lost 4 bases and 5 bases, in that order; junction bases with no gene match: 10. The CDR3 runs 15 residues. CDR1 is LGHDT, CDR2 YNNKEL, per germline (reference sequence). CDR3 nucleotide sequence: TGTGCCAGCAGCCTTGGAAGACAGGGTTGGGAGACCCAGTACTTC. This encodes CASSLGRQGWETQYF.

The J gene is TRBJ2-5, the V gene TRBV2; 10 bases agree with TRBD2. In germline, CDR1 is SNHLY, CDR2 FYNNEI. V gave up 7 bases and J gave up 4 bases; unmatched junction bases: 12. This CDR3 has 16 amino acids. The DNA for the CDR3 is TGTGCCAGCACCCCTACGGTAGCGGGGGGAGTAGAGACCCAGTACTTC. Its protein product is CASTPTVAGGVETQYF.

V gene TRBV2 combines with J gene TRBJ2-7, with D possibly TRBD2 on 6 matching bases. Trimming removed 7 bases at V and 1 base at J, with 17 bases between. This CDR3 is 15 amino acids long. Germline CDR1 reads SNHLY; CDR2 reads FYNNEI. The DNA for the CDR3 is TGTGCCAGCACCCTCGGAGGGCCTGCATCCTACGAGCAGTACTTC. Its translation: CASTLGGPASYEQYF.

The V gene is TRBV20-1, the J gene TRBJ2-1; D is ambiguous. The V gene's germline CDR1 is DFQATT and CDR2 SNEGSKA (reference sequence). V lost 3 bases and J lost 5, with 8 bases in between. The CDR3 is 12 residues long. In DNA, the CDR3 is TGCAGTGCTAGTGAACTCCACAATGAGCAGTTCTTC. Protein product: CSASELHNEQFF.

The chain links TRBV5-1 to TRBJ1-1; 9 positions match TRBD1. From germline, CDR1 is SGHRS and CDR2 YFSETQ. This CDR3 has 16 residues. The junction had 12 bases not matched to a gene; V was cut back by 4 bases and J by 5 bases. The CDR3 DNA sequence: TGCGCCAGCAGCATTGGACAGGGGATCGGCGGAACTGAAGCTTTCTTT. This sequence encodes CASSIGQGIGGTEAFF.